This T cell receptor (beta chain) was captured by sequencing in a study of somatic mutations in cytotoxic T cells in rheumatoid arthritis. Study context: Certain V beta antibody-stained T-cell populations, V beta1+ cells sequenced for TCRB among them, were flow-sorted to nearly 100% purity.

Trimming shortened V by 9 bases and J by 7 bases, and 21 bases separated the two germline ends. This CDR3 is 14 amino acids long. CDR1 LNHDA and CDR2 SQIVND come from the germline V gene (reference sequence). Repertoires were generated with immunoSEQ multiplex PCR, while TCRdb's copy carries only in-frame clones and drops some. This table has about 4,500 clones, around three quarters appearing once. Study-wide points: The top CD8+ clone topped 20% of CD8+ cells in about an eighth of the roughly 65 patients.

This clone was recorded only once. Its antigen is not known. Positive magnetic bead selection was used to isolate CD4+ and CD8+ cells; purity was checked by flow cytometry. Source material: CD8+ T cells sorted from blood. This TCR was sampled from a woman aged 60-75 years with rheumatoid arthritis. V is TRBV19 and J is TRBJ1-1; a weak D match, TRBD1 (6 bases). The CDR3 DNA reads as TGTGCCAGCGTGGGGGTCGGGACAAGCTTTGAAGCTTTCTTT. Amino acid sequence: CASVGVGTSFEAFF.